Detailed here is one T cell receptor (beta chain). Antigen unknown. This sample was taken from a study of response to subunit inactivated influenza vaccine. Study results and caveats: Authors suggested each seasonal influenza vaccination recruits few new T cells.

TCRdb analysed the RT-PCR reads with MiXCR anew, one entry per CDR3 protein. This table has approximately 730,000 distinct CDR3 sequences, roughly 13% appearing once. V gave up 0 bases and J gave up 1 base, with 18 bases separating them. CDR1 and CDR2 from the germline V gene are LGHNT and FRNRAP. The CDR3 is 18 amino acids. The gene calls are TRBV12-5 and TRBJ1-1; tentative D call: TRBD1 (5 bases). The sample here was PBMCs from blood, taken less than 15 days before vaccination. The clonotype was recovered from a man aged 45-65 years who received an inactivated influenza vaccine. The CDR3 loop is CASGLVLGREGPNTEAFF. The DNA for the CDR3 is TGTGCTAGTGGTTTGGTATTAGGACGCGAGGGACCGAACACTGAAGCTTTCTTT.